One sample yielded the 30 T cell receptor beta chains listed below, sequenced in a study of CD4+ T cells in melanoma. Sequencing was performed with immunoSEQ multiplex PCR; in TCRdb, only in-frame clones are kept and a portion is missing. Altogether about 55,000 clones are present, about 70% being singletons, with the ten largest covering about 5.1%. Sequencing was done on a sample of tumor tissue. Receptors were obtained from a human donor with melanoma.

The V gene is TRBV5-1, the J gene TRBJ1-4; possibly TRBD1 for D (6 bases). The CDR3 is 16 residues long. V gave up 0 bases and J gave up 7 bases, with 16 bases separating them. Germline V gene data show CDR1 as SGHRS and CDR2 as YFSETQ. The CDR3: CASSLAGGAIGEKLFF. The CDR3 DNA sequence: TGCGCCAGCAGCTTGGCCGGGGGGGCCATTGGTGAAAAACTGTTTTTT.

The chain is built from TRBV6-6 and TRBJ2-2; D might be TRBD2 (5 bases). CDR3 length: 14 residues. Germline lookup yields CDR1 MNHNY and CDR2 SVGAGI (reference sequence). Trimming cost V 5 bases and J 4 bases, with 11 bases left between them. CDR3 DNA: TGTGCCAGCAGTCAATACCGGGGCACCGGGGAGCTGTTTTTT. This encodes CASSQYRGTGELFF.

The chain links TRBV5-6 to TRBJ1-3, with a possible D match to TRBD1 (6 bases). Trimming took 3 bases from V and 5 from J, leaving 15 bases between them. Germline CDR1 reads SGHDT; CDR2 reads YYEEEE. This CDR3 contains 15 residues. The CDR3 sequence: CASSSQGYNRNTIYF. CDR3 coding DNA: TGTGCCAGCAGCTCCCAGGGGTATAATAGAAACACCATATATTTT.

This clone appeared a single time. V gene TRBV10-1 combines with J gene TRBJ2-7; D ambiguous. Germline CDR1 reads WNHNN; CDR2 reads SYGVQD (reference sequence). The CDR3 is made up of 15 amino acids. Trimming shortened V by 8 bases and J by 4 bases, and 21 bases separated the two germline ends. The CDR3 sequence: CASETPWRELYEQYF. DNA of the CDR3: TGCGCCAGCGAGACCCCATGGAGAGAACTTTACGAGCAGTACTTC.

This chain links TRBV4-1 with TRBJ1-4, with TRBD1 matching 10 bases. The CDR3 covers 17 residues. The germline CDR1 and CDR2 sequences are MGHRA and YSYEKL. Unmatched junction bases numbered 5, after V lost 3 bases and J lost 1 base. In DNA form, the CDR3 reads TGCGCCAGCAGCCACCCGGGGACAGGGGAAACTAATGAAAAACTGTTTTTT. It translates to CASSHPGTGETNEKLFF.

This chain connects TRBV7-9 to TRBJ2-3, with D tentatively TRBD2 (6 bases). The CDR3 is made up of 13 amino acids. The V and J ends lost 5 bases and 6 bases respectively, with 12 bases between them. Germline values: CDR1 SEHNR, CDR2 FQNEAQ (reference sequence). The CDR3: CASSRPGLDTQYF. In DNA form, the CDR3 reads TGTGCCAGCAGCCGGCCGGGACTCGATACGCAGTATTTT.

The chain recombines TRBV4-2 with TRBJ2-7, with D tentatively TRBD1 (5 bases). CDR3 size: 14 residues. CDR1 is LGHNA and CDR2 is YNFKEQ in the germline V gene. The germline V and J ends were trimmed by 2 bases and 1 base, with 9 bases remaining between them. For the CDR3, the DNA is TGTGCCAGCAGCCAACAACAGGATTCCTACGAGCAGTACTTC. Its translation is CASSQQQDSYEQYF.

This sequence joins TRBV6-1 and TRBJ1-2; D not resolved. The CDR3 runs to 13 residues. Trimming took 2 bases from V and 5 from J, leaving 9 bases between them. Germline CDR1 reads MNHNS; CDR2 reads SASEGT. The CDR3, as DNA: TGTGCCAGCAGTGAACTAGCCCAATATGGCTACACCTTC. Its translation: CASSELAQYGYTF.

The chain links TRBV7-9 to TRBJ2-3; 11 nucleotides match TRBD1. From germline, CDR1 is SEHNR and CDR2 FQNEAQ (reference sequence). This CDR3 region has 16 residues. Trimming removed 1 base from V and 2 bases from J; junction bases left unmatched: 2. This chain's CDR3 is CASSLGTGGYTDTQYF. CDR3 sequence (DNA): TGTGCCAGCAGCTTAGGGACAGGGGGCTACACAGATACGCAGTATTTT.

This rearrangement joins TRBV7-3 to TRBJ2-2, with D unresolved. The V gene's germline CDR1 is SGHTA and CDR2 FQGTGA. V was shortened by 5 bases and J by 1 base, with 11 bases between the two germline ends. The CDR3 is 15 amino acids. CDR3 nucleotide sequence: TGTGCCAGCAGCCAAGACGGGCAGAACACCGGGGAGCTGTTTTTT. Translating it yields CASSQDGQNTGELFF.

This clone was detected a few times. V and J are TRBV29-1 and TRBJ2-2; D unresolved. Germline loops: CDR1 SQVTM, CDR2 ANQGSEA. This CDR3 comprises 12 residues. V lost 3 bases and J 5 bases, leaving 7 bases between the germline ends. The CDR3 loop is CSVETGTGELFF. Here the CDR3 DNA reads TGCAGCGTTGAGACCGGTACCGGGGAGCTGTTTTTT.

The chain recombines TRBV29-1 with TRBJ2-3, with 13 bases fitting TRBD2. After removal of 1 base from V and 2 bases from J, the junction contained 6 bases not matched to a gene. This CDR3 region has 17 residues. Germline V lookup: CDR1 SQVTM, CDR2 ANQGSEA. CDR3 in amino acids: CSVEASGLAGITDTQYF. CDR3 nucleotide sequence: TGCAGCGTTGAAGCATCGGGACTAGCGGGGATCACAGATACGCAGTATTTT.

In this sample, this clone turned up once. This rearrangement joins TRBV7-9 to TRBJ2-7, with 7 bases that match TRBD2. Germline loops: CDR1 SEHNR, CDR2 FQNEAQ (reference sequence). The CDR3 sequence is 16 residues long. Unmatched junction bases numbered 15, after V lost 5 bases and J lost 5 bases. The CDR3 DNA reads TGTGCCAGCAGCCCAGCCCCAGCGGGGCCCGAAGACGAGCAGTACTTC. This codes for CASSPAPAGPEDEQYF.

There are a few counts of this clone. The genes are TRBV5-5 and TRBJ2-4; D not resolved. CDR3 length: 14 amino acids. V lost 0 bases to trimming and J lost 4 bases, with 8 bases between them. The germline gives CDR1 SGHKS, CDR2 YYEKEE (reference sequence). Written as DNA, the CDR3 is TGTGCCAGCAGCTTGGGTCTGGGGAAAAACATTCAGTACTTC. It encodes CASSLGLGKNIQYF.

This clone has a single count. The V call is TRBV7-2, the J call TRBJ2-7; 11 positions agree with TRBD2. Germline CDR1 and CDR2: SGHTA and FQGNSA. This CDR3 region has 15 residues. Trimming cost V 4 bases and J 1 base; bases outside gene matches: 3. The CDR3 loop is CASSSVAGGSYEQYF. In nucleotides, the CDR3 is TGTGCCAGCAGCTCCGTAGCGGGGGGGTCCTACGAGCAGTACTTC.

The chain links TRBV11-3 to TRBJ2-3; no definite D call. Germline values: CDR1 SGHNT, CDR2 YENEEA. V lost 4 bases and J lost 1, with 6 bases in between. This CDR3 has 13 amino acids. The CDR3 here is CASSSTGTDTQYF. CDR3 sequence (DNA): TGTGCCAGCAGCTCGACGGGCACAGATACGCAGTATTTT.

The rearrangement uses TRBV30 and TRBJ1-1; possible D gene TRBD1, 6 bases. The CDR3 covers 14 residues. V dropped 1 base and J dropped 2 bases, with 11 bases sitting between them. Germline V gene sequence: CDR1 GTSNPN, CDR2 SVGIG (reference sequence). CDR3 DNA sequence: TGTGCCTGGAGTGGAAGCAGGGGAAACACTGAAGCTTTCTTT. Translation: CAWSGSRGNTEAFF. Full variable domain (remainder filled in from reference TRBV30 and TRBJ1-1): SQTIHQWPATLVQPVGSPLSLECTVEGTSNPNLYWYRQAAGRGLQLLFYSVGIGQISSEVPQNLSASRPQDRQFILSSKKLLLSDSGFYLCAWSGSRGNTEAFFGQGTRLTVV.

The chain is built from TRBV10-3 and TRBJ2-1; 7 bases are shared with TRBD2. V trimming: 6 bases; J trimming: 0 bases; junction bases outside the gene matches: 2. This CDR3 is built from 14 residues. Germline CDR1 is ENHRY and CDR2 is SYGVKD. DNA for the CDR3: TGTGCCATCAGGGGACTAAACTCCTACAATGAGCAGTTCTTC. Translated, it gives CAIRGLNSYNEQFF.

A few counts support this clone. The sample holds other DNA sequences that translate to the same CDR3. This chain links TRBV5-1 with TRBJ2-7; D is perhaps TRBD2 (7 bases). CDR3 length: 14 residues. V dropped 0 bases and J dropped 3 bases, with 10 bases sitting between them. Germline-derived CDR1 and CDR2 are SGHRS and YFSETQ. The chain's CDR3 is CASSLAGGHYEQYF. The CDR3 DNA follows: TGCGCCAGCAGCTTGGCGGGGGGCCACTACGAGCAGTACTTC.

The gene calls are TRBV2 and TRBJ1-1; the D gene is possibly TRBD1 (6 bases). V lost 6 bases, J lost 1 base, and 12 bases lay in between. The CDR3 runs to 14 residues. The germline gives CDR1 SNHLY, CDR2 FYNNEI. Here the CDR3 reads CASRGWTENTEAFF. The CDR3 nucleotides read TGTGCCAGCAGAGGGTGGACAGAGAACACTGAAGCTTTCTTT. Supplemented by reference TRBV2 and TRBJ1-1, the full variable domain reads EPEVTQTPSHQVTQMGQEVILRCVPISNHLYFYWYRQILGQKVEFLVSFYNNEISEKSEIFDDQFSVERPDGSNFTLKIRSTKLEDSAMYFCASRGWTENTEAFFGQGTRLTVV.

This chain links TRBV6-1 with TRBJ1-1; D ambiguous. The V gene lost 5 bases and the J gene lost 4 bases, with 11 bases spanning the gap. Germline-derived CDR1 and CDR2 are MNHNS and SASEGT. The CDR3 has 13 amino acids. The CDR3 reads CASSFGAFTEAFF. The CDR3 DNA reads TGTGCCAGCAGTTTTGGAGCGTTCACTGAAGCTTTCTTT.

The V gene is TRBV28, the J gene TRBJ1-5; tentatively, D is TRBD1 (5 bases). The CDR3 covers 15 residues. Germline V lookup: CDR1 MDHEN, CDR2 SYDVKM. Trimming took off 2 bases at V and 3 bases at J, with 11 bases between the two ends. CDR3 sequence reads: CASSLRGRDNQPQHF. In nucleotides, the CDR3 is TGTGCCAGCAGTTTAAGGGGACGGGACAATCAGCCCCAGCATTTT. The variable domain in full, completed from reference TRBV28 and TRBJ1-5, reads DVKVTQSSRYLVKRTGEKVFLECVQDMDHENMFWYRQDPGLGLRLIYFSYDVKMKEKGDIPEGYSVSREKKERFSLILESASTNQTSMYLCASSLRGRDNQPQHFGDGTRLSIL.

The table lists this clone with a few counts. The V gene is TRBV7-6, the J gene TRBJ1-4, with no clear D. Germline-derived CDR1 and CDR2 are SGHVS and FNYEAQ. The CDR3 contains 8 residues. The CDR3 coding sequence is TGTGACGGGAACGAACTGTTTTTT. It specifies CDGNELFF.

The chain has TRBV29-1 and TRBJ1-1; no definite D call. This CDR3 spans 13 amino acids. Looked up from germline, CDR1 is SQVTM and CDR2 is ANQGSEA. Trimming removed 7 bases at V and 1 base at J, with 13 bases between. The CDR3 DNA is TGCAGCGGCGAGGAGAGCGCGAACACTGAAGCTTTCTTT. It yields the protein CSGEESANTEAFF.

The rearrangement links TRBV19 to TRBJ2-6; 7 bases agree with TRBD1. CDR1 and CDR2 from the germline V gene are LNHDA and SQIVND (reference sequence). The CDR3 loop spans 17 amino acids. The ends lost 7 bases at V and 3 bases at J; junction bases unmatched: 12. The CDR3 DNA sequence: TGTGCCAGTAAAGACAGGGCAGGTTTCTTTGGGGCCAACGTCCTGACTTTC. Translation gives CASKDRAGFFGANVLTF.

The chain joins TRBV11-3 to TRBJ2-1, with TRBD2 as a possible D gene (6 bases). Germline V CDR1 and CDR2: SGHNT, YENEEA. The CDR3 has 13 amino acids. V was cut by 5 bases and J by 9 bases, with 14 bases left in between. This CDR3 is CASSPPGGGEQFF. The CDR3 nucleotides are TGTGCCAGCAGCCCTCCCGGGGGAGGTGAGCAGTTCTTC.

The V and J genes are TRBV7-3 and TRBJ2-5; D is possibly TRBD2 (5 bases). This CDR3 has 14 amino acids. Per the germline V gene, CDR1 is SGHTA and CDR2 is FQGTGA. V shed 1 base and J shed 4 bases, with 10 bases lying between them. For the CDR3, the DNA is TGTGCCAGCAGCTTAAATGGAGGAGTAGAGACCCAGTACTTC. This sequence encodes CASSLNGGVETQYF.

This clone is a singleton in its sample. The chain combines TRBV7-2 with TRBJ1-5; D gene ambiguous. The germline V gene has CDR1 SGHTA and CDR2 FQGNSA. The V end was cut by 5 bases, the J end by 4 bases, with 6 bases between. The CDR3 has 12 residues. The chain's CDR3 is CASSPLNQPQHF. The CDR3 nucleotides are TGTGCCAGCAGCCCCCTAAATCAGCCCCAGCATTTT.

This clone has only a few counts. V and J are TRBV4-3 and TRBJ1-2, with D possibly being TRBD1 (5 bases). Germline V gene sequence: CDR1 LGHNA, CDR2 YSLEER. CDR3 length: 17 amino acids. Trimming shortened V by 3 bases and J by 4 bases, and 21 bases separated the two germline ends. The CDR3 DNA is TGCGCCAGCAGCCAGTCGGGACGGCCGGGAGGAGTCTATGGCTACACCTTC. Its translation is CASSQSGRPGGVYGYTF.

This rearrangement joins TRBV2 to TRBJ2-1; TRBD2 aligns across 9 bases. Germline CDR1 SNHLY, CDR2 FYNNEI. J was trimmed by 4 bases and V by 4 bases; bases with no gene match: 8. The CDR3 is 16 residues long. Written as DNA, the CDR3 is TGTGCCAGCAGTGGAGCGGGGGGTCCTTTATACAATGAGCAGTTCTTC. This codes for CASSGAGGPLYNEQFF.